This T cell receptor (beta chain) was sequenced in a study of shared clonotypes between healthy human individuals. About this clone: Its antigen is unknown.

Cells designated naive CD8 were CD45RO-negative and were positively selected for CCR7, with terminally differentiated effector memory CD45RA+ cells excluded. Genomic DNA of each subset was evenly split across several immunoSEQ plates. TCRdb's table, derived via immunoSEQ multiplex PCR, lists solely in-frame clones and lacks some. This sample has about 590,000 clones, with roughly 95% found just once. The CDR3 contains 16 residues. Germline V gene data show CDR1 as SGDLS and CDR2 as YYNGEE. J gave up 5 bases and V 5 bases, and 13 bases lay outside the gene matches. General study results and limits: A handful of donors showed sharing of around 5% of naive CD4 clonotypes. What limited the represented genetic and exposure-history diversity was the small number of donors. Clonotype sharing among donors, it was expected, would be affected by sequencing depth.

The sequencing sample was made of naive CD8+ T cells sorted from blood. This TCR was recovered from a woman between 25 and 40 years old in good health. This rearrangement joins TRBV9 to TRBJ2-1; TRBD2 matches at 7 bases. The CDR3 DNA reads TGTGCCAGCAGTCCCCTGGGAGGGGCCTACGACAATGAGCAGTTCTTC. Its translation is CASSPLGGAYDNEQFF.